This T cell receptor (beta chain) was profiled in a study of OX40 agonist ivuxolimab in advanced cancers. CDR3 length: 15 amino acids. The V gene's germline CDR1 is SGHDT and CDR2 YYEEEE. V lost 4 bases, J lost 7 bases, and 7 bases stayed unmatched. A note on this clone: Antigen unknown.

Broader study findings: Partial responders at 0.1-3.0 mg/kg showed near-lowest clonal expansion. On average, a greater number of expanded clones characterised CD8+ T cells relative to CD4+.

TCRdb keeps only in-frame clones here, not all; method: immunoSEQ multiplex PCR. The data contain some 64,000 clones, 91% of them seen just once; the ten biggest clones take up 18%. The rearrangement uses TRBV5-6 and TRBJ2-1; TRBD2 agrees at 11 bases. The sequence was collected from an adult with an advanced solid tumor such as melanoma, head and neck, liver or kidney cancer. The material was CD4+ or CD8+ T cells sorted from blood, obtained in a trial of the OX40 agonist ivuxolimab. The CDR3 DNA reads TGTGCCAGCAGCCCTACTAGCGGGGGCTCTAATGAGCAGTTCTTC. As protein: CASSPTSGGSNEQFF.